One and the same sample provided the 12 T cell receptor beta chains below, sequenced in a study of cytotoxic CD8 clonotypes in ibrutinib-treated CLL. TCRdb's copy holds only in-frame clones and misses some; the assay was immunoSEQ multiplex PCR. Among some 310,000 clones listed, around four fifths were seen once. The starting material was PBMCs, obtained before ibrutinib treatment. Every receptor here comes from a human donor with chronic lymphocytic leukemia.

V is TRBV9 and J is TRBJ1-5; D possibly corresponds to TRBD1 (5 bases). With 2 bases removed from V and 6 bases from J, the gap between germline ends came to 15 bases. CDR3 length: 15 residues. CDR1 SGDLS and CDR2 YYNGEE come from the germline V gene. The chain's CDR3 is CASSVGEGLGQPQHF. Here the CDR3 DNA reads TGTGCCAGCAGCGTGGGCGAGGGGCTGGGTCAGCCCCAGCATTTT.

This clone was seen more than once but under ten times. The rearrangement joins TRBV4-2 to TRBJ2-2, with a possible D match to TRBD1 (6 bases). The V and J ends lost 0 bases and 7 bases respectively, with 15 bases between them. The CDR3 totals 16 residues. Germline CDR1 is LGHNA and CDR2 is YNFKEQ. The CDR3: CASSQDSDRYGGELFF. In DNA, the CDR3 is TGTGCCAGCAGCCAAGATAGTGACAGGTACGGCGGGGAGCTGTTTTTT.

This chain uses TRBV2 with TRBJ1-5; 7 bases fit TRBD1. Per germline, CDR1 SNHLY and CDR2 FYNNEI. The CDR3 spans 16 residues. J was trimmed by 0 bases and V by 8 bases; bases with no gene match: 10. The DNA of the CDR3 is TGTGCCAGCTTTTCCGGGACAGCGTATAGCAATCAGCCCCAGCATTTT. This translates into CASFSGTAYSNQPQHF. Supplemented by reference TRBV2 and TRBJ1-5, the full variable domain reads EPEVTQTPSHQVTQMGQEVILRCVPISNHLYFYWYRQILGQKVEFLVSFYNNEISEKSEIFDDQFSVERPDGSNFTLKIRSTKLEDSAMYFCASFSGTAYSNQPQHFGDGTRLSIL.

The chain has TRBV5-6 and TRBJ2-7, with 9 bases aligning to TRBD1. This CDR3 comprises 13 residues. Per the germline V gene, CDR1 is SGHDT and CDR2 is YYEEEE. V gave up 3 bases and J gave up 7 bases; unmatched junction bases: 5. The CDR3 is CASSWGTGREQYF. DNA of the CDR3: TGTGCCAGCAGCTGGGGGACAGGGAGGGAGCAGTACTTC.

This clone was seen once. The V and J genes are TRBV7-9 and TRBJ1-2, with D maybe TRBD1 (6 bases). Germline lookup yields CDR1 SEHNR and CDR2 FQNEAQ (reference sequence). V was shortened by 5 bases and J by 8 bases, with 15 bases between the two germline ends. This CDR3 contains 13 residues. The CDR3 nucleotides read TGTGCCAGCAGCCCTCTACAGGGTCGCGGCTACACCTTC. Encoded protein: CASSPLQGRGYTF.

This clone was seen only a few times. The CDR3 bases are TGTGCCAGCAGCGCTAATACAGGGCGGAGCGGTCTGAAGCAGTTCTTC. Residues: CASSANTGRSGLKQFF. The V and J genes are TRBV27 and TRBJ2-1; maybe TRBD1 (6 bases). The V end was cut by 6 bases, the J end by 11 bases, with 26 bases between. CDR1 MNHEY and CDR2 SMNVEV come from the germline V gene (reference sequence). The CDR3 is made up of 16 amino acids.

This clone occurred a few times. V usage is TRBV7-2 and J usage is TRBJ2-1, with 10 bases aligning to TRBD1. This CDR3 is built from 14 residues. Germline V lookup: CDR1 SGHTA, CDR2 FQGNSA. Losses at the gene ends were 3 bases for V and 4 bases for J; bases not matched to a gene: 0. This CDR3 is CASSLGQGYNEQFF. The CDR3 nucleotides read TGTGCCAGCAGCTTGGGACAGGGGTACAATGAGCAGTTCTTC.

This chain links TRBV11-2 with TRBJ1-1, with 8 bases lining up with TRBD1. Germline values: CDR1 SGHAT, CDR2 FQNNGV. The CDR3 covers 16 residues. V was clipped by 0 bases and J by 1 base; unmatched bases: 4. The CDR3 loop is CASSLDSGTGNTEAFF. Here the CDR3 DNA reads TGTGCCAGCAGCTTAGATTCCGGGACAGGGAACACTGAAGCTTTCTTT.

The V call is TRBV19, the J call TRBJ2-1; TRBD1 agrees at 7 bases. The germline V gene encodes CDR1 LNHDA and CDR2 SQIVND (reference sequence). The V gene end was trimmed by 10 bases and the J gene end by 1 base; junction bases not matched to a gene: 10. The CDR3 length is 15 residues. CDR3 in DNA: TGTGCCACTAGGCCGGGACAGTTGTCCTACAATGAGCAGTTCTTC. Amino acid sequence: CATRPGQLSYNEQFF.

The chain has TRBV15 and TRBJ2-7, with a possible D match to TRBD2 (6 bases). V shed 4 bases and J shed 4 bases, with 17 bases lying between them. The germline CDR1 and CDR2 sequences are LNHNV and YYDKDF (reference sequence). The CDR3 spans 15 residues. CDR3 sequence: CATSTPEGRGYEQYF. The CDR3 DNA reads TGTGCCACCAGCACTCCGGAGGGGAGAGGGTACGAGCAGTACTTC.

The rearrangement links TRBV7-8 to TRBJ1-2, with 7 bases identical to TRBD1. J gave up 7 bases and V 2 bases, and 13 bases lay outside the gene matches. Germline V lookup: CDR1 SGHVS, CDR2 FQNEAQ. There are 16 residues in the CDR3. Here the CDR3 reads CASSLYVWTGTPGYTF. The CDR3 nucleotides read TGTGCCAGCAGCTTATACGTTTGGACAGGCACCCCTGGCTACACCTTC.

J is TRBJ2-1 and V is TRBV6-1; D is unresolved. The V end was cut by 5 bases, the J end by 9 bases, with 14 bases between. Germline CDR1 MNHNS, CDR2 SASEGT. The CDR3 length is 13 residues. CDR3 sequence (DNA): TGTGCCAGCAGTTCCCACCCCCGGAGTGAGCAGTTCTTC. Translating it yields CASSSHPRSEQFF.